This is a list of T cell receptor beta chains from one sample in a study of CD8 T cells in ankylosing spondylitis. In TCRdb, the 5' RACE reads were re-called with MiXCR into one record per CDR3 protein. The sample comprises 450,000 to 550,000 distinct CDR3 sequences, approximately 5% of which are singletons, and roughly 3.5% rests with the top ten. What was sequenced was blood, either unsorted or a sorted T cell fraction (not recorded which). The receptors were gathered from a male donor with ankylosing spondylitis. The CDR3 runs from the conserved cysteine through the conserved F or W. D genes are given only for firm matches. Only part of the rows carry a size: once, few, many, or a class if the clone is expanded.

d_gene,abundance,j_gene,v_gene,CDR3aa,CDR3nt
.,many,TRBJ2-1,TRBV7-9,CASSHRDTEGEQFF,TGTGCCAGCAGCCATAGGGACACAGAAGGTGAGCAGTTCTTC
.,.,TRBJ2-1,TRBV6-2/TRBV6-3,CASSLSTGTGAGEQFF,TGTGCCAGCAGTTTGTCAACCGGGACTGGCGCCGGTGAGCAGTTCTTC
.,many,TRBJ1-6,TRBV5-1,CASREPDSPLHF,TGCGCCAGCAGAGAACCGGATTCACCCCTCCACTTT
.,many,TRBJ2-1,TRBV20-1,CSARDQEGPSYNEQFF,TGCAGTGCTAGAGATCAAGAGGGACCAAGCTACAATGAGCAGTTCTTC
.,.,TRBJ2-5,TRBV6-2/TRBV6-3,CASSYHQQGWDQETQYF,TGTGCCAGCAGTTACCACCAACAAGGATGGGATCAAGAGACCCAGTACTTC
.,many,TRBJ2-5,TRBV21-1,CASSKVIHGTGRAKETQYF,TGTGCCAGCAGCAAAGTGATTCATGGGACAGGGCGAGCCAAAGAGACCCAGTACTTC
.,many,TRBJ2-2,TRBV4-1,CASSQVKGTGELFF,TGCGCCAGCAGCCAAGTCAAGGGAACCGGGGAGCTGTTTTTT
.,many,TRBJ1-5,TRBV20-1,CSAPTGVVNQPQHF,TGCAGTGCCCCGACGGGGGTGGTCAATCAGCCCCAGCATTTT
TRBD2,many,TRBJ2-1,TRBV5-1,CASSLVPSGVYNEQFF,TGCGCCAGCAGCTTGGTTCCTAGCGGAGTTTACAATGAGCAGTTCTTC
.,many,TRBJ1-4,TRBV7-9,CASSQWSWSNEKLFF,TGTGCCAGCAGCCAGTGGTCCTGGAGTAATGAAAAACTGTTTTTT
.,many,TRBJ2-4,TRBV28,CASSLMTGGGSKNIQYF,TGTGCCAGCAGTTTAATGACAGGCGGAGGGTCAAAAAACATTCAGTACTTC
.,many,TRBJ2-3,TRBV6-5,CASSHGRVRGTDTQYF,TGTGCCAGCAGTCACGGCCGGGTTCGAGGTACAGATACGCAGTATTTT
TRBD2,many,TRBJ2-3,TRBV7-2,CASSPRGGGAWYDTQYF,TGTGCCAGCAGCCCACGGGGGGGGGGCGCGTGGTATGATACGCAGTATTTT
.,.,TRBJ2-3,TRBV20-1,CSARDPLATDTQYF,TGCAGTGCTAGAGATCCGTTAGCAACAGATACGCAGTATTTT
TRBD2,many,TRBJ2-2,TRBV9,CASSVSGATGELFF,TGTGCCAGCAGCGTTAGCGGGGCGACCGGGGAGCTGTTTTTT
.,.,TRBJ1-1,TRBV5-1,CASSLFRSNTEAFF,TGCGCCAGCAGCTTGTTCAGGTCTAACACTGAAGCTTTCTTT
TRBD1,many,TRBJ2-2,TRBV7-7,CASSLNRGNTGELFF,TGTGCTAGCAGCTTGAACAGGGGGAACACCGGGGAGCTGTTTTTT
TRBD1,many,TRBJ2-7,TRBV29-1,CSVPDRERNEQYF,TGCAGCGTCCCTGACAGGGAAAGGAACGAGCAGTACTTC
.,many,TRBJ2-5,TRBV27,CASRVTTTVETQYF,TGTGCCAGCAGGGTTACAACTACGGTAGAGACCCAGTACTTC
.,many,TRBJ2-7,TRBV29-1,CSVGGHSTYEQYF,TGCAGCGTTGGAGGACATTCTACCTACGAGCAGTACTTC
TRBD2,.,TRBJ2-5,TRBV29-1,CSVELAGTETQYF,TGCAGCGTTGAACTAGCGGGGACTGAGACCCAGTACTTC
.,many,TRBJ1-1,TRBV6-6,CASSYPAGAEAFF,TGTGCCAGCAGTTACCCGGCGGGGGCTGAAGCTTTCTTT
.,.,TRBJ2-5,TRBV5-5,CASSLAGPLQETQYF,TGTGCCAGCAGCTTGGCCGGTCCATTACAAGAGACCCAGTACTTC